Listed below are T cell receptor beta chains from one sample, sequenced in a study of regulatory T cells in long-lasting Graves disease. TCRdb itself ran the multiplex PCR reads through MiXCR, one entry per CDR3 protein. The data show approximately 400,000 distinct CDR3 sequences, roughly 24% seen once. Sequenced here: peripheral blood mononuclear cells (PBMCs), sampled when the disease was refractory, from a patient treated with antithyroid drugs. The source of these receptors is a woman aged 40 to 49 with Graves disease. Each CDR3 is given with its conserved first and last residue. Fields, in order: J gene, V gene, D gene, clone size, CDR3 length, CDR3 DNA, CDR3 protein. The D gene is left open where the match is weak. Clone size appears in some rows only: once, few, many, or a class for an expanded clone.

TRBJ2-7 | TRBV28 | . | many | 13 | TGTGCCAGCAGCCGTAGGATAGCCTACGAGCAGTACTTC | CASSRRIAYEQYF
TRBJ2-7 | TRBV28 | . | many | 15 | TGTGCCAGCAGTTCAGCCGGGACGGAAGACTACGAGCAGTACTTC | CASSSAGTEDYEQYF
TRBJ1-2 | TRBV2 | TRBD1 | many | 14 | TGTGCCAGCAGTACCGGGACAGTAAACTATGGCTACACCTTC | CASSTGTVNYGYTF
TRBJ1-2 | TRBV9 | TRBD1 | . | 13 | TGTGCCAGCAGCGAGGGACAGGGGTTCGGCTACACCTTC | CASSEGQGFGYTF
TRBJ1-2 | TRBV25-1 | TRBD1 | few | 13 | TGTGCCACCACAGGGGGCTACAACTATGGCTACACCTTC | CATTGGYNYGYTF
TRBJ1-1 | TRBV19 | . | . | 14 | TGTGCCAGTAGTATATGGTGGGGGACTACTGAAGCTTTCTTT | CASSIWWGTTEAFF
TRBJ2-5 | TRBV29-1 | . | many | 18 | TGCAGCGTTGCAGGTTCTCGACAAGTGATTAATCATAAGGAGACCCAGTACTTC | CSVAGSRQVINHKETQYF
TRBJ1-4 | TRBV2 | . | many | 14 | TGTGCCAGCAGTGAACGGATTAAGAATGAAAAACTGTTTTTT | CASSERIKNEKLFF
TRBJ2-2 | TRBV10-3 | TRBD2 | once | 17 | TGTGCCATCAGTTCAGCGGGAGTGAGGCGGGGCACCGGGGAGCTGTTTTTT | CAISSAGVRRGTGELFF
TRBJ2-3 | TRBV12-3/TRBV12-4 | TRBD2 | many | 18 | TGTGCCAGCAGTTTAGGGTTGGACACCCCGGGACTAGCGGGAGGTCATCATTTT | CASSLGLDTPGLAGGHHF
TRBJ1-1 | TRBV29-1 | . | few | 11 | TGCAGCGCGGGGACAAGCACTGAAGCTTTCTTT | CSAGTSTEAFF
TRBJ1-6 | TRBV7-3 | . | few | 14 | TGTGCCAGCAGCTTAAAGGGTCGGGGTTCACCCCTCCACTTT | CASSLKGRGSPLHF
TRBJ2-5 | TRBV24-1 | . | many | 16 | TGTGCCACCAGTGATTACACCCCCACAGGACAAGAGACCCAGTACTTC | CATSDYTPTGQETQYF
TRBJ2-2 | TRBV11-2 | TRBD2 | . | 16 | TGTGCCAGCAGCCCTCTAGCGGGGGTTTACACCGGGGAGCTGTTTTTT | CASSPLAGVYTGELFF
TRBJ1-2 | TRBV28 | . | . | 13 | TGTGCCACCCTTACCGATCACAGGTCTGGCTACACCTTC | CATLTDHRSGYTF
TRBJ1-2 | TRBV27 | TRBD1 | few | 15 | TGTGCCAGCAGTTTTCGGGACAGGGCACGGGGAGGCTACACCTTC | CASSFRDRARGGYTF
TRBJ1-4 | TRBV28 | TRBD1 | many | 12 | TGTGCCACCCAGGGGGCTGATGAAAAACTGTTTTTT | CATQGADEKLFF
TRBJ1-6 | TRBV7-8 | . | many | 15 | TGTGCCAGCAGCGCTCTCCTAGGGGGGAATTCACCCCTCCACTTT | CASSALLGGNSPLHF
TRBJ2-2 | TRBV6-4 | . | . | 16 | TGTGCCAGCAGTGACTCGATGACACCTACTACCGGGGAGCTGTTTTTT | CASSDSMTPTTGELFF
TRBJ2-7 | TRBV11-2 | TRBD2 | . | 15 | TGTGCCAGCAGAAGGACTAGCGGGTCACCCTACGAGCAGTACTTC | CASRRTSGSPYEQYF
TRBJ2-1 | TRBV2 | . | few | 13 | TGTGCCAGCACTGGGGCGGCCTACAATGAGCAGTTCTTC | CASTGAAYNEQFF
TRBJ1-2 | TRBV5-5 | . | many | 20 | TGTGCCAGCAGCTTGGTGCCGAAGCTGAAGCGCGGGCAGATCGATTATGGCTACACCTTC | CASSLVPKLKRGQIDYGYTF
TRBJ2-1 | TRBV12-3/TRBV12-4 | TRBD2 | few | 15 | TGTGCCAGCAAGGCGAGCGGGGCAGGCTACAATGAGCAGTTCTTC | CASKASGAGYNEQFF
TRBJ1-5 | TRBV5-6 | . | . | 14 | TGTGCCAGCAGCTCTGGCAGCCTCAATCAGCCCCAGCATTTT | CASSSGSLNQPQHF
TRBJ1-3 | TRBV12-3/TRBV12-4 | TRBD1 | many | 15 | TGTGCCAGCAAGGTGGAACAGGGGAAGGGAAACACCATATATTTT | CASKVEQGKGNTIYF
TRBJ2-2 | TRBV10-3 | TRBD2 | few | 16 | TGTGCCATCAGAAGCCGGGGGGTCTCTGTCACCGGGGAGCTGTTTTTT | CAIRSRGVSVTGELFF
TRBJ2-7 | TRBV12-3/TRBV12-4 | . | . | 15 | TGTGCCAGCAGCCCCCCGGTTGGTTACGACCACGAGCAGTACTTC | CASSPPVGYDHEQYF
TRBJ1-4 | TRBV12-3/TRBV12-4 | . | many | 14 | TGTGCCAGCAGGAGGGGACCGAGGAATGAAAAACTGTTTTTT | CASRRGPRNEKLFF
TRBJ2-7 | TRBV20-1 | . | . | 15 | TGCAGTGCTAGGAGCCCGGGAGCCCCGATCTACGAGCAGTACTTC | CSARSPGAPIYEQYF
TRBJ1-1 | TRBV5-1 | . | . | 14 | TGCGCCAGCAGCGTGACAACCGGAAAAGCTGAAGCTTTCTTT | CASSVTTGKAEAFF
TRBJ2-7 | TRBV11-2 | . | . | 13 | TGTGCCAGCAGCTCCCCGGGTCTGAACGAGCAGTACTTC | CASSSPGLNEQYF
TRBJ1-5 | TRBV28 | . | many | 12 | TGTGGCGCGGGGGGCCCCGATCAGCCCCAGCATTTT | CGAGGPDQPQHF
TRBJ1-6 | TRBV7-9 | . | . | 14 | TGTGCCAGCAGCTTATCAGGGAATGGTTCACCCCTCCACTTT | CASSLSGNGSPLHF
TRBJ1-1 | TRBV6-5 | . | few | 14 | TGTGCCAGCAGTTACACGCACCCCGATAGAGAAGCTTTCTTT | CASSYTHPDREAFF
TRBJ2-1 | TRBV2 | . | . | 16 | TGTGCCAGCAGTGAAGAGGGCGGGGGCAACTACAATGAGCAGTTCTTC | CASSEEGGGNYNEQFF
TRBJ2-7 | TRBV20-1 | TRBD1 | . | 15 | TGCAGTGCCACCCCCGGACAGGGGGTCTCCTACGAGCAGTACTTC | CSATPGQGVSYEQYF
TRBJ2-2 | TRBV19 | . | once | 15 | TGTGCCAGTCAGAGGGGGGCCCCGAACACCGGGGAGCTGTTTTTT | CASQRGAPNTGELFF
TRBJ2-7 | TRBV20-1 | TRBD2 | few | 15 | TGCAGTGCTCCTGTTGGGACTAGCGGGAGAGGTGAGCAGTACTTC | CSAPVGTSGRGEQYF
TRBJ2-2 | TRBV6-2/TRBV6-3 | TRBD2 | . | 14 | TGTGCCAGCAGTACTAGCGGGAGCGACGGGGAGCTGCTTTTT | CASSTSGSDGELLF
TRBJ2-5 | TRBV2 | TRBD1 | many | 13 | TGTGCCAGCTCCGGGACAGACCAAGAGACCCAGTACTTC | CASSGTDQETQYF
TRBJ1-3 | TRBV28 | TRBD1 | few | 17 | TGTGCCAGCAGTTTAAGGCAGGGGGCGCAGTATGGAAACACCATATATTTT | CASSLRQGAQYGNTIYF
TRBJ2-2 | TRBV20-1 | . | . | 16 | TGCAGTGCCCCGACCCCGGGGAGAGAGGGGACCGGGGAGCTGTTTTTT | CSAPTPGREGTGELFF
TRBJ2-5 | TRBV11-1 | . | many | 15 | TGTGCCAGCAGCTTAGTGGCGGTCCTCCCAGAGACCCAGTACTTC | CASSLVAVLPETQYF
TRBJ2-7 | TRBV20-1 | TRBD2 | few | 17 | TGCAGTGCTAGAGTGGTTACGGGACTAGCGAAACCCTACGAGCAGTACTTC | CSARVVTGLAKPYEQYF
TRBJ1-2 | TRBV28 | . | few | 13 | TGTGCCAGCAGTTTAACCGCCAGCTATGGCTACACCTTC | CASSLTASYGYTF
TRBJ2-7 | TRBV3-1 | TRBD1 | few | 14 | TGTGCCAGCAGCCCCTGGACAGGGTCCGGCGAGCAGTACTTC | CASSPWTGSGEQYF
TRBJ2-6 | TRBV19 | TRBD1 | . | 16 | TGTGCCAGTAGTATATTACAGGGGGCTGGGGCCAACGTCCTGACTTTC | CASSILQGAGANVLTF
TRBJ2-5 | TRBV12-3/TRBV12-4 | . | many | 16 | TGTGCCAGCAGTTCCGTGGGTGGCGGGGGCGTTGAGACCCAGTACTTC | CASSSVGGGGVETQYF
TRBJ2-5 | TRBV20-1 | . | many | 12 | TGCAGTGCTAAAGGACAGTTGGAGACCCAGTACTTC | CSAKGQLETQYF
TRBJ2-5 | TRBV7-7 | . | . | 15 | TGTGCTAGCAGCTCCATTCGTGGGGCGGGCGAGACCCAGTACTTC | CASSSIRGAGETQYF
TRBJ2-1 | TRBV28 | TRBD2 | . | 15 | TGTGCCAGCATCATAAGCGGGATTGGCTACAATGAGCAGTTCTTC | CASIISGIGYNEQFF
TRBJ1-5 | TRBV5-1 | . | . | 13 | TGCGCCAGCAGTTATGACAGTAATCAGCCCCAGCATTTT | CASSYDSNQPQHF
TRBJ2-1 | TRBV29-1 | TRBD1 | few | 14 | TGCAGCGCATTGGACAGGGGGCGGAAAAATGAGCAGTTCTTC | CSALDRGRKNEQFF